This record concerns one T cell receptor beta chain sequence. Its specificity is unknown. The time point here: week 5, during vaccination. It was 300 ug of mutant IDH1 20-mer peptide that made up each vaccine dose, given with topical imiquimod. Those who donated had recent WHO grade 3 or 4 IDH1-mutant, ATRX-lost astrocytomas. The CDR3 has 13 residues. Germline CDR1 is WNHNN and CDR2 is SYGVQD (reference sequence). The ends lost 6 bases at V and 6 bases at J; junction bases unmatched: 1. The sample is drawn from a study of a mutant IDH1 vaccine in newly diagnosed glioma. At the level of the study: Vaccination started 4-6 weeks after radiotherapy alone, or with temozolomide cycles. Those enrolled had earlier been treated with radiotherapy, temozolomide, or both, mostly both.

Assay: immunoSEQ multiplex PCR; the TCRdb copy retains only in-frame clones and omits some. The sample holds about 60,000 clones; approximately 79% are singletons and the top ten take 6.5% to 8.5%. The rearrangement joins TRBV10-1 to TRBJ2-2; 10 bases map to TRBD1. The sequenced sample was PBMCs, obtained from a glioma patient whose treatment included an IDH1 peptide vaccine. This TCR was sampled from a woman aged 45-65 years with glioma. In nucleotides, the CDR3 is TGCGCCAGCAGAGGACAGGGGGCCGGGGAGCTGTTTTTT. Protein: CASRGQGAGELFF.